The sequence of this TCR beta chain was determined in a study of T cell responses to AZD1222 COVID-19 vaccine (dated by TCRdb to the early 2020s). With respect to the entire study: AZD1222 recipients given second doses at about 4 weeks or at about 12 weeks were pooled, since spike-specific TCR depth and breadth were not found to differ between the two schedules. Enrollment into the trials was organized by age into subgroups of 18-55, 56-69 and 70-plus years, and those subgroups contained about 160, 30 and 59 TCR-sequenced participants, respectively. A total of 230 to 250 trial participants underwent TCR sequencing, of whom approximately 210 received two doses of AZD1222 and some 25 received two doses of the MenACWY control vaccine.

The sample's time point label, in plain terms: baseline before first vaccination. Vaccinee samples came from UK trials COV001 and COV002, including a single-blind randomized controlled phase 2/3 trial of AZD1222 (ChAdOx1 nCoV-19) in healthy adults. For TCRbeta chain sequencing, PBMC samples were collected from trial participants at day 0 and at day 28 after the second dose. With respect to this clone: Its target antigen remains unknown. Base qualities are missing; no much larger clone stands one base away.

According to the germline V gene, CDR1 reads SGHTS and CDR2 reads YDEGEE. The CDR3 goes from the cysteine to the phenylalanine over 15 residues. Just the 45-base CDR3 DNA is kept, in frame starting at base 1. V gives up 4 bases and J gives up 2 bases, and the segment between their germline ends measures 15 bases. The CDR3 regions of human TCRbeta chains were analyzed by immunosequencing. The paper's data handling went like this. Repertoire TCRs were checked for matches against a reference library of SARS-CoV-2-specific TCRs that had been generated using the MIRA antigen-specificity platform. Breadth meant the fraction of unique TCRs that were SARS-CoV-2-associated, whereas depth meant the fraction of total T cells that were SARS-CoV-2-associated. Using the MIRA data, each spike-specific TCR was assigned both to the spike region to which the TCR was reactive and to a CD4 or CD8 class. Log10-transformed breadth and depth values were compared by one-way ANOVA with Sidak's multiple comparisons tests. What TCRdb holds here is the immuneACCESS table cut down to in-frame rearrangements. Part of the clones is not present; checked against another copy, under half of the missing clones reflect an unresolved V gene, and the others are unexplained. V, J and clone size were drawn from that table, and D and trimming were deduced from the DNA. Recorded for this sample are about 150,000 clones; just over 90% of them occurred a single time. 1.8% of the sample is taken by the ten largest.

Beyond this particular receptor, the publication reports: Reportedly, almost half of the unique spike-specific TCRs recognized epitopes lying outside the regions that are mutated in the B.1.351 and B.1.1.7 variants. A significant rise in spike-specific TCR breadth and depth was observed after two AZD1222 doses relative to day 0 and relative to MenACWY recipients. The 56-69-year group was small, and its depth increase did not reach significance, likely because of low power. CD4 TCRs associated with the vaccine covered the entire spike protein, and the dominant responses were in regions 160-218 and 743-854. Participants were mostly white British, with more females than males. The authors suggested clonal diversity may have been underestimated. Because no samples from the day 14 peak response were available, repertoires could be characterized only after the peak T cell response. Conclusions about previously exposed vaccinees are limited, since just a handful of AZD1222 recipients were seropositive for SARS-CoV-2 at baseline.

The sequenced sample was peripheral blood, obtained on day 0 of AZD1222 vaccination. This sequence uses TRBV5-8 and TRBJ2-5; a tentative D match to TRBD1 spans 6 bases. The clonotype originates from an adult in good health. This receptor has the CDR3 CASSPGWTDQETQYF. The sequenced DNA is TGTGCCAGCAGCCCAGGATGGACAGATCAAGAGACCCAGTACTTC.